This passage covers 26 T cell receptor beta chains from one sample sequenced in a study of patients and donors after allogeneic stem cell transplantation. TCRdb passed the RT-PCR reads through MiXCR, listing each CDR3 protein once. The sample holds 57,000 or so distinct CDR3 sequences, roughly 15% seen once. The sample was blood, either unsorted or a sorted T cell fraction (not recorded which). These receptor sequences come from a human donor who was either an allogeneic HSCT recipient or a stem cell or donor lymphocyte infusion donor (not recorded which). It is not recorded whose cells these are; they may come from a transplant donor.

This clonotype has a handful of counts. CDR3 sequence (DNA): TGTGCCAGCACATCCGGAGTGTCGTCGCAGTACTTC. This gives the protein CASTSGVSSQYF. This chain connects TRBV2 to TRBJ2-7; D gene ambiguous. Trimming pared 7 bases from V and 9 bases from J, leaving 16 bases between. Germline V gene lookup returns CDR1 SNHLY and CDR2 FYNNEI. The CDR3 contains 12 residues.

This rearrangement joins TRBV30 to TRBJ1-1; D not certain. Trimming left V 0 bases short and J 4 bases short, with 9 bases between. This CDR3 spans 13 amino acids. CDR1 is GTSNPN, CDR2 SVGIG, per germline (reference sequence). In DNA, the CDR3 is TGTGCCTGGAGTGTACTCGGAGGCACTGAAGCTTTCTTT. Translated, it gives CAWSVLGGTEAFF.

This clonotype was counted a few times. CDR3 region: CASSGQVDSPLHF. As DNA, the CDR3 is TGCGCCAGCAGTGGACAGGTGGATTCACCCCTCCACTTT. V is TRBV5-1 and J is TRBJ1-6; TRBD1 matches 7 bases. CDR3 length: 13 residues. J gave up 8 bases and V 5 bases, and 4 bases lay outside the gene matches. CDR1 and CDR2 (germline): SGHRS, YFSETQ.

Regarding this clonotype: Because it lacks the conserved phenylalanine or tryptophan at the end, this CDR3 is likely a read error. The rearrangement joins TRBV7-7 to TRBJ2-2; possibly TRBD1 for D (5 bases). The CDR3 totals 13 residues. Germline assignment: CDR1 SSHAT and CDR2 FNYEAQ (reference sequence). The CDR3 region has the DNA TGTGCTAGCAGATCAGGGTACACCGGGGAGCTGTTTTTG. It yields the protein CASRSGYTGELFL.

This clonotype has a count of ten or more. The gene calls are TRBV11-2 and TRBJ1-5, with 8 bases lining up with TRBD1. Germline V gene lookup returns CDR1 SGHAT and CDR2 FQNNGV. The CDR3 is 15 residues long. Trimming cost V 5 bases and J 0 bases; bases outside gene matches: 3. CDR3 amino acids: CASSPQGDSNQPQHF. Written as DNA, the CDR3 is TGTGCCAGCAGCCCACAGGGGGATAGCAATCAGCCCCAGCATTTT.

This clonotype has a count of ten or more. The chain employs TRBV25-1 and TRBJ2-7, with D hard to call. The germline V gene encodes CDR1 MGHDK and CDR2 SYGVNS. This CDR3 region has 13 residues. The V end was cut by 4 bases, the J end by 0 bases, with 7 bases between. The DNA for the CDR3 is TGTGCCAGCAGTGCTGGGATCTCCTACGAGCAGTACTTC. Translation: CASSAGISYEQYF.

There are many counts of this clonotype. V is TRBV3-1 and J is TRBJ2-1; 13 nucleotides agree with TRBD2. Germline trimming cut 4 bases from V and 10 bases from J; bases unmatched to any gene: 7. Germline V gene sequence: CDR1 LGHDT, CDR2 YNNKEL (reference sequence). The CDR3 has 15 amino acids. The CDR3 loop is CASSPGLAGEGEQFF. The DNA of the CDR3 is TGTGCCAGCAGCCCCGGACTAGCGGGAGAAGGAGAGCAGTTCTTC.

This clonotype was counted a few times. This chain uses TRBV5-1 with TRBJ2-1; a possible D gene is TRBD2 (6 bases). This CDR3 is built from 16 residues. Per the germline V gene, CDR1 is SGHRS and CDR2 is YFSETQ. Trimming cost V 3 bases and J 0 bases, with 13 bases left between them. The CDR3 DNA is TGCGCCAGCAGCTCCTTAGGCGGGAACTCCTACAATGAGCAGTTCTTC. Its protein product is CASSSLGGNSYNEQFF.

The gene calls are TRBV6-5 and TRBJ2-7; 7 bases fit TRBD1. The CDR3 is 18 residues long. CDR1 MNHEY and CDR2 SVGAGI come from the germline V gene. Losses at the gene ends were 2 bases for V and 2 bases for J; bases not matched to a gene: 15. In nucleotides, the CDR3 is TGTGCCAGCAGTTACAGAACCCTGGGGACAGAGGAGCCCTACGAGCAGTACTTC. It encodes CASSYRTLGTEEPYEQYF.

This clonotype was counted at least ten times. The chain uses TRBV7-6 and TRBJ2-2, with 13 bases lining up with TRBD2. This CDR3 is 18 amino acids long. The V and J ends lost 5 bases and 2 bases, in that order; junction bases with no gene match: 8. Germline CDR1 is SGHVS and CDR2 is FNYEAQ. The CDR3 sequence is CASSLRTSGSLNTGELFF. The CDR3 DNA follows: TGTGCCAGCAGCCTGCGGACTAGCGGGAGTTTAAACACCGGGGAGCTGTTTTTT.

This clonotype was counted only a few times. V usage is TRBV5-1 and J usage is TRBJ2-1; 7 bases are shared with TRBD2. V lost 5 bases, J lost 4 bases, and 9 bases stayed unmatched. Germline lookup yields CDR1 SGHRS and CDR2 YFSETQ. The CDR3 consists of 15 residues. The chain's CDR3 is CASRGRAGTYNEQFF. CDR3 nucleotide sequence: TGCGCCAGCAGAGGGAGGGCGGGGACGTACAATGAGCAGTTCTTC. Full variable domain (rest looked up from reference TRBV5-1 and TRBJ2-1): KAGVTQTPRYLIKTRGQQVTLSCSPISGHRSVSWYQQTPGQGLQFLFEYFSETQRNKGNFPGRFSGRQFSNSRSEMNVSTLELGDSALYLCASRGRAGTYNEQFFGPGTRLTVL.

V usage is TRBV7-2 and J usage is TRBJ2-1; 10 bases match TRBD2. V shed 1 base and J 7 bases; nucleotides not matched to a gene: 16. The CDR3 covers 19 residues. Looked up from germline, CDR1 is SGHTA and CDR2 is FQGNSA. The CDR3 region is CASSLGPAGGRGLRNEQFF. The CDR3 DNA reads TGTGCCAGCAGCTTAGGTCCAGCGGGGGGGAGGGGCTTACGTAATGAGCAGTTCTTC.

The V and J genes are TRBV20-1 and TRBJ2-1; the match to TRBD2 covers 7 bases. This CDR3 comprises 14 residues. Germline V CDR1 and CDR2: DFQATT, SNEGSKA (reference sequence). V lost 5 bases to trimming and J lost 4 bases; unmatched junction nucleotides: 8. CDR3 sequence reads: CSARRLAAYNEQFF. The CDR3, as DNA: TGCAGTGCTCGACGACTAGCAGCGTACAATGAGCAGTTCTTC.

This clonotype came up once. A much larger clone sits a single nucleotide away, making a read error possible. This sequence joins TRBV7-2 and TRBJ1-5; TRBD1 is a possible D gene (6 bases). The ends were cut back, 1 base at V and 0 bases at J, with 10 bases in the middle. This CDR3 is 16 amino acids long. In germline, CDR1 is SGHTA, CDR2 FQGNSA. This CDR3 is CASSLEPGASNQPQHF. CDR3 DNA: TGTGCCAGCAGCTTAGAGCCGGGGGCTAGCAATCAGCCCCAGCATTTT.

This clonotype was detected ten times or more. This chain uses TRBV12-3 or TRBV12-4 with TRBJ1-2, with D uncertain. Trimming shortened V by 3 bases and J by 1 base, and 12 bases separated the two germline ends. The CDR3 consists of 15 residues. The CDR3 sequence: CASSLVFPGNYGYTF. The CDR3 DNA reads TGTGCCAGCAGTTTGGTGTTTCCCGGTAACTATGGCTACACCTTC.

This clonotype was found a few times. This chain links TRBV2 with TRBJ2-7, with TRBD2 identical over 10 bases. Losses at the gene ends were 6 bases for V and 7 bases for J; bases not matched to a gene: 12. The CDR3 covers 15 residues. Per the germline V gene, CDR1 is SNHLY and CDR2 is FYNNEI. The CDR3 coding sequence is TGTGCCAGCAGGTACTTCCTAGCGGGAGTTGATGAGCAGTACTTC. Amino acids: CASRYFLAGVDEQYF. The full variable domain, with the rest looked up from reference TRBV2 and TRBJ2-7, is EPEVTQTPSHQVTQMGQEVILRCVPISNHLYFYWYRQILGQKVEFLVSFYNNEISEKSEIFDDQFSVERPDGSNFTLKIRSTKLEDSAMYFCASRYFLAGVDEQYFGPGTRLTVT.

This clonotype was counted between two and nine times. The chain joins TRBV6-5 to TRBJ1-2, with D unresolved. In germline, CDR1 is MNHEY, CDR2 SVGAGI. The CDR3 is 14 residues long. Trimming took off 5 bases at V and 0 bases at J, with 10 bases between the two ends. CDR3 sequence: CASSRQATNYGYTF. CDR3 nucleotides: TGTGCCAGCAGTAGACAAGCTACTAACTATGGCTACACCTTC.

The V gene is TRBV10-3, the J gene TRBJ2-7, with TRBD1 as a possible D gene (6 bases). Trimming pared 6 bases from V and 2 bases from J, leaving 11 bases between. The CDR3 spans 13 residues. The germline V gene has CDR1 ENHRY and CDR2 SYGVKD. CDR3 coding DNA: TGTGCCATCAGATCGGACAGAACCTACGAGCAGTACTTC. It codes for CAIRSDRTYEQYF.

The V gene is TRBV20-1, the J gene TRBJ2-1; perhaps TRBD2 as D (5 bases). The V end lost 1 base, the J end lost 9 bases, and 16 bases lay between the germline ends. The CDR3 is 14 residues long. The V gene's germline CDR1 is DFQATT and CDR2 SNEGSKA (reference sequence). CDR3 amino acids: CSARVHTPGSEQFF. Written as DNA, the CDR3 is TGCAGTGCTAGAGTCCATACTCCGGGGAGTGAGCAGTTCTTC.

The V call is TRBV6-5, the J call TRBJ2-7; no clear D gene. This CDR3 has 13 residues. Germline-derived CDR1 and CDR2 are MNHEY and SVGAGI. With 6 bases removed from V and 11 bases from J, the gap between germline ends came to 20 bases. The CDR3 here is CASSHPPNRPEYF. CDR3 DNA sequence: TGTGCCAGCAGCCACCCTCCCAACCGACCGGAGTACTTC.

Only a few counts were recorded for this clonotype. One base away lies a much larger clone, so this may be a sequencing read error. The chain couples TRBV6-2 or TRBV6-3 to TRBJ1-1, with D perhaps TRBD1 (6 bases). This CDR3 comprises 14 residues. The germline V gene encodes CDR1 MNHEY and CDR2 SVGEGT. Trimming removed 0 bases from V and 1 base from J, with 6 bases in between. The CDR3 protein is CASSYSDRNTEAFF. The CDR3, as DNA: TGTGCCAGCAGTTACTCGGACAGGAACACTGAAGCTTTCTTT.

The chain has TRBV7-9 and TRBJ2-1, with D perhaps given as TRBD1 or TRBD2 (5 bases each). This CDR3 is 15 amino acids long. Trimming removed 0 bases from V and 0 bases from J, with 6 bases in between. Germline V CDR1 and CDR2: SEHNR, FQNEAQ (reference sequence). DNA of the CDR3: TGTGCCAGCAGCTTAGCGGGGGTCTCCTACAATGAGCAGTTCTTC. Translating it yields CASSLAGVSYNEQFF.

This clonotype was detected ten times or more. V gene TRBV6-5 combines with J gene TRBJ2-7, with TRBD1 matching over 7 bases. CDR1 and CDR2 from the germline V gene are MNHEY and SVGAGI. The CDR3 loop spans 15 amino acids. V trimming: 5 bases; J trimming: 3 bases; junction bases outside the gene matches: 10. The CDR3 here is CASSGFVGQYYEQYF. The CDR3 DNA follows: TGTGCCAGCAGTGGCTTTGTGGGACAGTACTACGAGCAGTACTTC.

This sequence joins TRBV18 and TRBJ1-4; D gene ambiguous. The CDR3 has 15 amino acids. The germline gives CDR1 KGHSH, CDR2 LQKENI. The V end lost 0 bases, the J end lost 3 bases, and 8 bases lay between the germline ends. The chain's CDR3 is CASSPPGMANEKLFF. The DNA of the CDR3 is TGTGCCAGCTCACCACCTGGGATGGCTAATGAAAAACTGTTTTTT. Using reference TRBV18 and TRBJ1-4 for the parts outside the CDR3, the full variable domain is NAGVMQNPRHLVRRRGQEARLRCSPMKGHSHVYWYRQLPEEGLKFMVYLQKENIIDESGMPKERFSAEFPKEGPSILRIQQVVRGDSAAYFCASSPPGMANEKLFFGSGTQLSVL.

This clonotype was picked up a small number of times. This chain links TRBV7-6 with TRBJ2-7; a possible D gene is TRBD1 (6 bases). The ends were cut back, 5 bases at V and 0 bases at J, with 11 bases in the middle. The CDR3 is 14 residues long. The V gene's germline CDR1 is SGHVS and CDR2 FNYEAQ. The chain's CDR3 is CASSPRDISYEQYF. The CDR3 DNA follows: TGTGCCAGCAGCCCACGGGACATCTCCTACGAGCAGTACTTC. The whole variable domain, remainder taken from reference TRBV7-6 and TRBJ2-7, is GAGVSQSPRYKVTKRGQDVALRCDPISGHVSLYWYRQALGQGPEFLTYFNYEAQQDKSGLPNDRFSAERPEGSISTLTIQRTEQRDSAMYRCASSPRDISYEQYFGPGTRLTVT.

Remarks on this clonotype: An end of the junction does not agree with germline; a read error may underlie this. This chain joins TRBV7-7 and TRBJ2-2; weak D call: TRBD1 (5 bases). Germline V lookup: CDR1 SSHAT, CDR2 FNYEAQ (reference sequence). The CDR3 runs to 15 residues. The CDR3 bases are TGTGCTAGCAGCTCCCTAGGGGCCAACACCGGGGAGCTGTTTTTT. This codes for CASSSLGANTGELFF. The full variable domain, its missing parts supplied by reference TRBV7-7 and TRBJ2-2, is GAGVSQSPRYKVTKRGQDVTLRCDPISSHATLYWYQQALGQGPEFLTYFNYEAQPDKSGLPSDRFSAERPEGSISTLTIQRTEQRDSAMYRCASSSLGANTGELFFGEGSRLTVL.